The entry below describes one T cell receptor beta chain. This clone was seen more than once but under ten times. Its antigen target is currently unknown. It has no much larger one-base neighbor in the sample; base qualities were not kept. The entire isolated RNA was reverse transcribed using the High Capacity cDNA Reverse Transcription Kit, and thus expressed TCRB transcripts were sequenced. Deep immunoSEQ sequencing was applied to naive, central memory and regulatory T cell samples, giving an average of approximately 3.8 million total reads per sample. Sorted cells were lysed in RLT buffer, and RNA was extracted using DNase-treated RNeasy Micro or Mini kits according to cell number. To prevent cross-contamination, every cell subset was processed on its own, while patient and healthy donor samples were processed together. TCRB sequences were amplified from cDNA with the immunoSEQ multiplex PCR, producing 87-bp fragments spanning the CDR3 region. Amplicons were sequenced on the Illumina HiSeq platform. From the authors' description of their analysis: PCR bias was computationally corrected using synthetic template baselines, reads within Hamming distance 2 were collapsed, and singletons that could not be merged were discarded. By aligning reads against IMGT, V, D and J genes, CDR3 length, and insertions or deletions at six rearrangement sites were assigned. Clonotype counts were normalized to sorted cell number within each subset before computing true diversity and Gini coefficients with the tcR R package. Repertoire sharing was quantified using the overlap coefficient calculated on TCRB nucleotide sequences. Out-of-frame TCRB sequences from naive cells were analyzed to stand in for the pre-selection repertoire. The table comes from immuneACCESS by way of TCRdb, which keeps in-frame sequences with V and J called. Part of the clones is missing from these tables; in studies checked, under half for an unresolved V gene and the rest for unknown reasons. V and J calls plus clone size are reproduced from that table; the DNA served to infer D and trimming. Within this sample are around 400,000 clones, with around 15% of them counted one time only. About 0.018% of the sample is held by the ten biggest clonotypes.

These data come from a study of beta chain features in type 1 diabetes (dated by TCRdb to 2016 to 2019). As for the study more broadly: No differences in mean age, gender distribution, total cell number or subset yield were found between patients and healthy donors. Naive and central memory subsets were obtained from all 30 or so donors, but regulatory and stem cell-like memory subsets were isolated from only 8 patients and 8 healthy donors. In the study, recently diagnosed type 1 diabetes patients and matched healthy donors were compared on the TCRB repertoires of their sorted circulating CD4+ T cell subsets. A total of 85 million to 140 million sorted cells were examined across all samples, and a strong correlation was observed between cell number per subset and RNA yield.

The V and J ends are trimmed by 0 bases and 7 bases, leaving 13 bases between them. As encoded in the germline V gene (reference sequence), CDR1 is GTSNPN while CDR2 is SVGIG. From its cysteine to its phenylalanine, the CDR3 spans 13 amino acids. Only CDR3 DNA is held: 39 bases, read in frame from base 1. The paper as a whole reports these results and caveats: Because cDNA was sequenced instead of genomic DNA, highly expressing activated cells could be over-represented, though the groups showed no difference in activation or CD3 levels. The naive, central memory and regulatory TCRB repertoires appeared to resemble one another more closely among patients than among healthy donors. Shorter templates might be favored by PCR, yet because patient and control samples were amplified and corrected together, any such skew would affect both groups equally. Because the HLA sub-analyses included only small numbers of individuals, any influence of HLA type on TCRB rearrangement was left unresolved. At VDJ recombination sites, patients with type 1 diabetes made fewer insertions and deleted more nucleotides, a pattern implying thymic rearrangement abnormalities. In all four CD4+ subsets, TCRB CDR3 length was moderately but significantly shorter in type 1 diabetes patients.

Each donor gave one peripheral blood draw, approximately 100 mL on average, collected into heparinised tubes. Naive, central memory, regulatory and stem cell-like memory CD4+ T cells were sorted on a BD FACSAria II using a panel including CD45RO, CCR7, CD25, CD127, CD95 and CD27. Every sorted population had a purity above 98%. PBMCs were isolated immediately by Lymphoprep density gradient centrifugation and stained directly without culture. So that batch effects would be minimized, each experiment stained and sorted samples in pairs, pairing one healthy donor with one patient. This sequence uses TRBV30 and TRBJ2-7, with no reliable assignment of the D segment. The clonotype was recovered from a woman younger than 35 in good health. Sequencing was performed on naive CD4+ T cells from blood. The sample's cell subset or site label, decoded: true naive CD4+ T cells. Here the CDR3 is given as CAWSVTSAEEQYF. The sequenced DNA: TGTGCCTGGAGTGTAACGTCCGCGGAGGAGCAGTACTTC.